This TCR beta chain derives from a study of long-term antiretroviral therapy in people with HIV. At least one PBMC sample before ART and at least two after were required. On this clone itself: Its antigen is still unknown.

Overall study results and limits: Nothing was known about ART adherence, viral resistance or changes in therapy. The range of CDR3 lengths in HIV repertoires proved narrower than that found in controls.

Running of the v3.0 immunoSEQ assay took place at survey level. The sequencing target was roughly 35,000-55,000 T-cell genomes per sample. The data were produced by immunoSEQ multiplex PCR, yet TCRdb's version contains in-frame clones alone and is incomplete. In the table there are 25,000 to 35,000 clones, about 94% of which are singletons. V was shortened by 0 bases and J by 0 bases, with 15 bases between the two germline ends. The length of the CDR3 is 19 residues. CDR1 LGHNA and CDR2 YSLEER come from the germline V gene. V usage is TRBV4-3 and J usage is TRBJ2-6; unclear D gene. The specimen comprised unsorted PBMCs, sampled just over 7.3 years after starting antiretroviral therapy. This sequence was found in a man aged 50-60 years with HIV. The chain's CDR3 is CASSQDRIVGYSGANVLTF. CDR3 in DNA: TGCGCCAGCAGCCAAGATCGAATTGTAGGTTACTCTGGGGCCAACGTCCTGACTTTC.